Listed below are T cell receptor beta chains from one sample, sequenced in a study of regulatory T cells in long-lasting Graves disease. TCRdb processed the multiplex PCR reads anew with MiXCR; each CDR3 protein has one entry. The sample includes 500,000 to 800,000 distinct CDR3 sequences, roughly 30% of them seen just once. Sequenced material: peripheral blood mononuclear cells (PBMCs), taken when the disease was refractory, from a patient treated with antithyroid drugs. The receptors originated from a female donor with Graves disease. Both conserved end residues are part of each CDR3. The D gene is left open where the match is weak. Some rows have no size entry. The others give once, few or many, or a class for an expanded clone.

CDR3 DNA	CDR3 protein	J gene	V gene	D gene	clone size
TGTGCCAGCAGCTTTGAAGGGGGTCCGACATTC	CASSFEGGPTF	TRBJ1-2	TRBV11-2	NA	NA
TGCGCCAGCAGTGACAAGCGGGAGCTCTCTGGGGCCAACGTCCTGACTTTC	CASSDKRELSGANVLTF	TRBJ2-6	TRBV10-1	TRBD2	NA
TGTGCCAGCAGCTTACAACAGACCTACGAGCAGTACTTC	CASSLQQTYEQYF	TRBJ2-7	TRBV7-9	NA	NA
TGTGCCTGGAGTGTGGTGCGGGACAAAAAAGAGACCCAGTACTTC	CAWSVVRDKKETQYF	TRBJ2-5	TRBV30	NA	few
TGCAGTGCTCTGGACAGGTTGGATGGCTACACCTTC	CSALDRLDGYTF	TRBJ1-2	TRBV20-1	TRBD1	few
TGTGCCAGCAGCCCTGGGGGGGGGCAGGGAGATACGCAGTATTTT	CASSPGGGQGDTQYF	TRBJ2-3	TRBV2	NA	few
TGTGCCAGCAGCCCCACGGTAGGGAGCACCATATATTTT	CASSPTVGSTIYF	TRBJ1-3	TRBV27	NA	NA
TGTGCCAGCAGGGATCAGACAGGGGGCCCCTATGGCTACACCTTC	CASRDQTGGPYGYTF	TRBJ1-2	TRBV27	TRBD1	few
TGCAGCTCCGGAGGGGGGATGAACTATGGCTACACCTTC	CSSGGGMNYGYTF	TRBJ1-2	TRBV29-1	NA	NA
TGTGCCAGCAGTGAAGGCCGCGGGACAGGTGGCGAGCAGTACTTC	CASSEGRGTGGEQYF	TRBJ2-7	TRBV2	TRBD1	NA
TGTGCCAGCCCCCCCCGGGCCACCTTTCCCTTCCCCTTTCGTCAAACTCCCTACGAGCAGTACTTC	CASPPRATFPFPFRQTPYEQYF	TRBJ2-7	TRBV28	NA	NA
TGTGCTAATGGTTTTTCGGGACAGACAATTGGCTACACCTTC	CANGFSGQTIGYTF	TRBJ1-2	TRBV12-5	TRBD1	NA
TGTGCCAGCAGCTTAATTGGACAGGGGGCTGAAGCTTTCTTT	CASSLIGQGAEAFF	TRBJ1-1	TRBV5-6	TRBD1	few
TGCAGTGCTAGAGAAGGCGGCAGGGGGCGCTACGAGCAGTACTTC	CSAREGGRGRYEQYF	TRBJ2-7	TRBV20-1	TRBD1	few
TGTGCCAGCAGTTGGGGGGCCTTGGGAACTGAAGCTTTCTTT	CASSWGALGTEAFF	TRBJ1-1	TRBV11-2	NA	NA